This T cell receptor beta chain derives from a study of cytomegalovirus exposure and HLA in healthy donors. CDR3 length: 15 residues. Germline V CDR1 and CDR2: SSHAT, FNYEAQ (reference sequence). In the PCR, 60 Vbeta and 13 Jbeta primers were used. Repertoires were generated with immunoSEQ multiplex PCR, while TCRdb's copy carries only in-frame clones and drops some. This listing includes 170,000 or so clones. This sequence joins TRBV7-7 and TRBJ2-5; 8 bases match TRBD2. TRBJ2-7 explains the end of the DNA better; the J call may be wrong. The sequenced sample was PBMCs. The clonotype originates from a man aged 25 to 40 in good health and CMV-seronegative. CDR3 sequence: CASSLRAGGFYEQYF. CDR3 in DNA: TGTGCCAGCAGCTTACGTGCGGGGGGTTTCTACGAGCAGTACTTC.